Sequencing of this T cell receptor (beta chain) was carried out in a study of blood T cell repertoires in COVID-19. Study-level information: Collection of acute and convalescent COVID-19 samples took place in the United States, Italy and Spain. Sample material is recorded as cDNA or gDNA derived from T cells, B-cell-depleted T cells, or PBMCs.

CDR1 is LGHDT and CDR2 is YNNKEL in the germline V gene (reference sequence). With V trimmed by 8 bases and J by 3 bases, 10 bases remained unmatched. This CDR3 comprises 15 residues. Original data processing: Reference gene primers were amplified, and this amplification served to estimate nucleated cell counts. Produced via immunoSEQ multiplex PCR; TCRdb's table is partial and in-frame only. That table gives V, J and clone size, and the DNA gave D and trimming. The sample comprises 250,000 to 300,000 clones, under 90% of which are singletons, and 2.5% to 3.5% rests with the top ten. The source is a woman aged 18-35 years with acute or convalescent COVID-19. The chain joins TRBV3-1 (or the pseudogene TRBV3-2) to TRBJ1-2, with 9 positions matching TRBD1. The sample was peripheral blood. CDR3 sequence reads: CASLVRRDRDYGYTF. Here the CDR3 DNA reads TGTGCCAGCTTAGTCAGGCGGGACAGGGACTATGGCTACACCTTC.